Below, one TCR beta chain is given with its context. Its antigen is not known. This CDR3 has 16 residues. V was pared by 5 bases and J by 6 bases, with 21 bases between. Germline V lookup: CDR1 SGHTA, CDR2 FQGNSA. Data came from immunoSEQ multiplex PCR; TCRdb stores just in-frame clones and leaves some out. The sample lists some 170,000 clones, around four fifths occurring once. The sample comes from a study of cytomegalovirus exposure and HLA in healthy donors. Study background: Later, an analysis reported that the 95 to 150 validation repertoires had used the same platform as the roughly 660 first-cohort repertoires. Study observations and caveats: The authors enumerated some 160 TCR beta chains as linked to cytomegalovirus. The authors confirmed in vitro that a few CMV-associated chains were specific for CMV antigens.

Input material: PBMCs. The receptor's source is a man aged 30-40 years in good health and CMV-seropositive. The chain joins TRBV7-2 to TRBJ2-3; D not certain. CDR3 coding DNA: TGTGCCAGCAGCGTCATAGCCTCCCGGAGTGGGGATACGCAGTATTTT. It specifies CASSVIASRSGDTQYF.